This T cell receptor (beta chain) was obtained from a study of shared clonotypes between healthy human individuals. At the level of the study: Aged 18 to 49, the donors were a couple of women and a few men. Whole-study findings and limits: Sequencing depth was predicted to influence how clonotypes are shared among donors.

The data were produced by immunoSEQ multiplex PCR, yet TCRdb's version contains in-frame clones alone and is incomplete. The repertoire has about 2.4 million clones, over 85% of them found once; the top ten carry approximately 0.36%. The germline V gene has CDR1 SEHNR and CDR2 FQNEAQ (reference sequence). The CDR3 sequence is 15 residues long. Unmatched junction bases numbered 5, after V lost 5 bases and J lost 0 bases. To note about this clone: Its antigen is not identified.

The TCR comes from a young man in good health. Some clones in this sample may be carry-over from other donors' samples. The specimen sequenced was naive CD4+ T cells from PBMCs. The subset was: CD45RA+ positively selected. The rearrangement joins TRBV7-9 to TRBJ2-3, with TRBD1 matching 7 bases. The CDR3 sequence is CASSQRGRSTDTQYF. CDR3 DNA sequence: TGTGCCAGCAGCCAGAGGGGGCGAAGCACAGATACGCAGTATTTT.